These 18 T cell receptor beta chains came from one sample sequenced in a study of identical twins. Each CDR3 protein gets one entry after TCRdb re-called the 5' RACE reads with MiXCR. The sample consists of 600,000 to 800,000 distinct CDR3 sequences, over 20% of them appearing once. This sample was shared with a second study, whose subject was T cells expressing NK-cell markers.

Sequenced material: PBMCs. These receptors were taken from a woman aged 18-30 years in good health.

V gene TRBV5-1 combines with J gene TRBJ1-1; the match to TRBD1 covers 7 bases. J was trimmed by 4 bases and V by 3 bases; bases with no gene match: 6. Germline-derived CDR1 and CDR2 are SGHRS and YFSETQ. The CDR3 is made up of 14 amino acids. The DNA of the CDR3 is TGCGCCAGCAGCTCAACAGGGGAAGTCACTGAAGCTTTCTTT. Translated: CASSSTGEVTEAFF.

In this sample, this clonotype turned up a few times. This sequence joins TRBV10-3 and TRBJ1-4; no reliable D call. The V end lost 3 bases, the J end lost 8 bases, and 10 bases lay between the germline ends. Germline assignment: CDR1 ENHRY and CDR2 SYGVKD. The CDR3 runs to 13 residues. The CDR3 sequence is CAISERDREKLFF. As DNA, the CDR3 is TGTGCCATCAGTGAAAGGGATCGGGAAAAACTGTTTTTT.

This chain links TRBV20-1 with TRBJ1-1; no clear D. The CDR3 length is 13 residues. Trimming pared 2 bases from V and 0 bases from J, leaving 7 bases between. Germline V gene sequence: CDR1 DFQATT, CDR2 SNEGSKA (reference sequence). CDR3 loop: CSARSVVNTEAFF. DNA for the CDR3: TGCAGTGCTAGATCGGTAGTGAACACTGAAGCTTTCTTT.

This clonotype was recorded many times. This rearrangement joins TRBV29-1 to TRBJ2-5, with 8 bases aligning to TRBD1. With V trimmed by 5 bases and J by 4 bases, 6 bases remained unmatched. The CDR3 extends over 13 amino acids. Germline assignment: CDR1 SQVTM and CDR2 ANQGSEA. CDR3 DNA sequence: TGCAGCGTTTCCTCAGGGGGCCTAGAGACCCAGTACTTC. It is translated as CSVSSGGLETQYF.

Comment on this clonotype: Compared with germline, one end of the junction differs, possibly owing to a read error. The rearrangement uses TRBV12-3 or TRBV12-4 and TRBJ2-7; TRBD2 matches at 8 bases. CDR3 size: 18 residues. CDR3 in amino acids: CACSLAETSLAEAYEQYF. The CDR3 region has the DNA TGTGCCTGCAGTTTAGCAGAGACTTCACTAGCGGAGGCCTACGAGCAGTACTTC.

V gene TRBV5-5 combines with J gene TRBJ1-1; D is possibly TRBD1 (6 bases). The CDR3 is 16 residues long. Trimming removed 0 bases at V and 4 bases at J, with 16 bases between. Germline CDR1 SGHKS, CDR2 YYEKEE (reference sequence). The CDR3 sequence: CASSLAVWGHGTEAFF. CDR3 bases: TGTGCCAGCAGCTTGGCCGTATGGGGGCATGGCACTGAAGCTTTCTTT.

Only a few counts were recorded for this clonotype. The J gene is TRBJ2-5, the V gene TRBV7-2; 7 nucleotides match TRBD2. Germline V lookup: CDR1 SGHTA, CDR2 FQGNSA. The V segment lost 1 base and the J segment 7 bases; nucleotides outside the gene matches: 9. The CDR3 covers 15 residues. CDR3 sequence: CASSLGLLAPGTQYF. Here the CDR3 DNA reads TGTGCCAGCAGCTTAGGATTACTAGCGCCGGGGACCCAGTACTTC.

DNA of the CDR3: TGCGCCAGCACGCGGGAGGGACAAGCGGTGCAGTTCTTC. The encoded protein is CASTREGQAVQFF. The rearrangement uses TRBV5-1 and TRBJ2-1, with 9 nucleotides matching TRBD2. V gave up 6 bases and J gave up 12 bases; unmatched junction bases: 10. Germline V CDR1 and CDR2: SGHRS, YFSETQ. The CDR3 spans 13 residues.

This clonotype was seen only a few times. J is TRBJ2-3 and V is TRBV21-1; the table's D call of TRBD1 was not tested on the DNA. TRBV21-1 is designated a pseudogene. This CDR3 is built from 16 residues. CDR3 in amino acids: CASSKEWDREADTQYF. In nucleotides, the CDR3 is TGTGCCAGCAGCAAAGAATGGGACAGGGAGGCAGATACGCAGTATTTT.

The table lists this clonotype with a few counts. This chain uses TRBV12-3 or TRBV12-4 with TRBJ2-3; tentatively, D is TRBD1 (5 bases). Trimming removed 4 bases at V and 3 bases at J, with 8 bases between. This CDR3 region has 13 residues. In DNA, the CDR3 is TGTGCCAGCAGTTCTCGACAGACAGATACGCAGTATTTT. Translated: CASSSRQTDTQYF.

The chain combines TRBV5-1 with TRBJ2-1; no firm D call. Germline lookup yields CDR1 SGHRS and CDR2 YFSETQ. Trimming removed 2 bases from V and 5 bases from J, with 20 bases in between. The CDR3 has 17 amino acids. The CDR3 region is CASSFFSLLVGHNEQFF. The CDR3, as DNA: TGCGCCAGCAGCTTCTTCTCGCTTTTGGTCGGTCACAATGAGCAGTTCTTC. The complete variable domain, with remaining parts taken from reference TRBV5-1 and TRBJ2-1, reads KAGVTQTPRYLIKTRGQQVTLSCSPISGHRSVSWYQQTPGQGLQFLFEYFSETQRNKGNFPGRFSGRQFSNSRSEMNVSTLELGDSALYLCASSFFSLLVGHNEQFFGPGTRLTVL.

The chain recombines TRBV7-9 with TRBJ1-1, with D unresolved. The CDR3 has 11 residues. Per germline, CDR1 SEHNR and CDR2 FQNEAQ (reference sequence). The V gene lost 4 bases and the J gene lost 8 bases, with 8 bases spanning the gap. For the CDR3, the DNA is TGTGCCAGCAGCTGGGCAACCGAAGCTTTCTTT. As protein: CASSWATEAFF.

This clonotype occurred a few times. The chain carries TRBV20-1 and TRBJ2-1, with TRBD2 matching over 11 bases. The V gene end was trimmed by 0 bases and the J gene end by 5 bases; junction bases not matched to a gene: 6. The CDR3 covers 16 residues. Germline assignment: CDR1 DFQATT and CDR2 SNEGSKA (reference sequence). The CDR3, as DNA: TGCAGTGCTAGAGATCCGGGGACTAGCGGTAACAATGAGCAGTTCTTC. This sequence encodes CSARDPGTSGNNEQFF.

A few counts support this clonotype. DNA of the CDR3: TGTGCCAGCAGTAGAGGAAACGACAGGGTTCGAGAGACCCAGTACTTC. It yields the protein CASSRGNDRVRETQYF. The rearrangement links TRBV6-2 or TRBV6-3 to TRBJ2-5; 7 bases align to TRBD1. The CDR3 covers 16 residues. With 5 bases clipped from V and 4 bases from J, the junction kept 13 bases outside the gene matches. Germline V gene sequence: CDR1 MNHEY, CDR2 SVGEGT.

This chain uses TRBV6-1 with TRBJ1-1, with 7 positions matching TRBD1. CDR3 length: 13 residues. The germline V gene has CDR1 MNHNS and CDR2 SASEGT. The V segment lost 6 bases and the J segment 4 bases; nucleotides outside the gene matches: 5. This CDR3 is CASRTGRSTEAFF. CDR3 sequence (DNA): TGTGCCAGCAGGACAGGGAGAAGCACTGAAGCTTTCTTT.

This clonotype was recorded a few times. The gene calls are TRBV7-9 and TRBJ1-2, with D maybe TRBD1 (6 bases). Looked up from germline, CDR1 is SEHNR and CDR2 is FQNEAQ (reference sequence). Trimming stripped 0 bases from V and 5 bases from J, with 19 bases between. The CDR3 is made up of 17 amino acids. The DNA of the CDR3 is TGTGCCAGCAGCTTAGCCCTACAACATCCTAGGGGGTATGGCTACACCTTC. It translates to CASSLALQHPRGYGYTF.

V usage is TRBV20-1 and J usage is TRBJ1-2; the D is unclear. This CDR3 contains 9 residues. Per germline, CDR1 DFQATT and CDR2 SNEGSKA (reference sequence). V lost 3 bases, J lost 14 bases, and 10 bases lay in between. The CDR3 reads CSASPGETF. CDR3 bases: TGCAGTGCTAGTCCTGGGGAGACCTTC.

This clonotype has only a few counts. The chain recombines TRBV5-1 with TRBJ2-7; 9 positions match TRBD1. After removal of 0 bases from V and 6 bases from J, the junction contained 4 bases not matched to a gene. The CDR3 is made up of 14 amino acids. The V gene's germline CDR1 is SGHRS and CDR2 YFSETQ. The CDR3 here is CASSLGQGGSEQYF. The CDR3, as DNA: TGCGCCAGCAGCTTGGGACAGGGGGGGAGCGAGCAGTACTTC.